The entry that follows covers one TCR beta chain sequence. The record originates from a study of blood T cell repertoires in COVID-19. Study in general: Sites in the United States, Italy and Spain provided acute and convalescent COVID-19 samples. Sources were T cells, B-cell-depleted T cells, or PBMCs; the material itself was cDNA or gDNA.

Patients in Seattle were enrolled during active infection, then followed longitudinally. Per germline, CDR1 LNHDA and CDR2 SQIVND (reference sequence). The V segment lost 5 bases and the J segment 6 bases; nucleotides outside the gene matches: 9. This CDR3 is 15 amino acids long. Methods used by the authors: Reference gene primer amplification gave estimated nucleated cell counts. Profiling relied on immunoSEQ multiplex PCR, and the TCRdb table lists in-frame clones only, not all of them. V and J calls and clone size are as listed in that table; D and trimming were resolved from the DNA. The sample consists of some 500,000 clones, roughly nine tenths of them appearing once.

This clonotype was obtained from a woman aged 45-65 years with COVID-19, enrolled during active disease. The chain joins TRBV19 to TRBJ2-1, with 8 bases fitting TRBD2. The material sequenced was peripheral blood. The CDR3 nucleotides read TGTGCCAGTAGTGGTCGGGGGGGAAAATTCAATGAGCAGTTCTTC. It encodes CASSGRGGKFNEQFF.